This record covers a single T cell receptor beta chain. As yet, its antigen is unknown. Sampling of blood occurred at baseline, cycle 4 day 1, and cycle 7 day 1. Germline CDR1 is SGHRS and CDR2 is YFSETQ. The CDR3 is 13 amino acids. The ends were cut back, 2 bases at V and 0 bases at J, with 3 bases in the middle. This record belongs to a study of OX40 agonist ivuxolimab in advanced cancers. Study-level points and caveats: At 0.1 to 3.0 mg/kg, clonal expansion of CD4+ and CD8+ blood T cells had occurred by week 6.

Produced via immunoSEQ multiplex PCR; TCRdb's table is partial and in-frame only. The sample has approximately 41,000 clones, more than 80% seen once. Material: CD4+ or CD8+ T cells sorted from blood, obtained in a trial of the OX40 agonist ivuxolimab. The chain has TRBV5-1 and TRBJ2-1; D gene uncertain. The TCR comes from an adult with an advanced solid tumor such as melanoma, head and neck, liver or kidney cancer. The DNA for the CDR3 is TGCGCCAGCAGCTTAAGCTCCTACAATGAGCAGTTCTTC. Translated: CASSLSSYNEQFF.